The 24 T cell receptor beta chains below were found in one sample sequenced in a study of T cell responses to AZD1222 COVID-19 vaccine. Data came from immunoSEQ multiplex PCR; TCRdb stores just in-frame clones and leaves some out. The sample includes 100,000 to 150,000 clones, about 90% of them seen just once. The sample in question was peripheral blood, obtained on day 0 of AZD1222 vaccination. The source is an adult in good health.

Worth noting for this clone: The same CDR3 arises from other DNA sequences in this sample as well. The chain joins TRBV6-5 to TRBJ1-2; D gene unclear. Per the germline V gene, CDR1 is MNHEY and CDR2 is SVGAGI. CDR3 size: 13 residues. V lost 5 bases and J lost 0, with 7 bases in between. The CDR3 loop reads CASSPGSNYGYTF. In DNA form, the CDR3 reads TGTGCCAGCAGTCCGGGATCTAACTATGGCTACACCTTC.

The chain has TRBV7-2 and TRBJ2-1; 7 nucleotides line up with TRBD1. The CDR3 totals 17 residues. J gave up 0 bases and V 4 bases, and 9 bases lay outside the gene matches. Germline assignment: CDR1 SGHTA and CDR2 FQGNSA. The CDR3 nucleotides read TGTGCCAGCAGCTGGGACAGCAACACAGGCTCCTACAATGAGCAGTTCTTC. Translated, it gives CASSWDSNTGSYNEQFF.

This sequence joins TRBV9 and TRBJ2-1; possible D gene TRBD1, 6 bases. The CDR3 sequence is 15 residues long. The V gene's germline CDR1 is SGDLS and CDR2 YYNGEE. V dropped 4 bases and J dropped 6 bases, with 17 bases sitting between them. The DNA for the CDR3 is TGTGCCAGCAGCCCTCAATCAGGGGAGAGCAATGAGCAGTTCTTC. Protein product: CASSPQSGESNEQFF.

The chain couples TRBV11-3 to TRBJ2-1; D is unclear. V was clipped by 5 bases and J by 6 bases, with 8 bases between them. Germline V gene sequence: CDR1 SGHNT, CDR2 YENEEA. This CDR3 is 12 amino acids long. CDR3 sequence (DNA): TGTGCCAGCAGCATTAACTCCAATGAGCAGTTCTTC. Its translation is CASSINSNEQFF.

This rearrangement joins TRBV7-9 to TRBJ2-3; the match to TRBD1 covers 8 bases. J was trimmed by 7 bases and V by 4 bases; bases with no gene match: 13. CDR1 is SEHNR and CDR2 is FQNEAQ in the germline V gene (reference sequence). This CDR3 comprises 16 residues. CDR3 sequence (DNA): TGTGCCAGCAGCTCCAAGTTGCGGACAGGGTCTTATACGCAGTATTTT. Its translation is CASSSKLRTGSYTQYF. The complete variable domain, with remaining parts taken from reference TRBV7-9 and TRBJ2-3, reads DTGVSQNPRHKITKRGQNVTFRCDPISEHNRLYWYRQTLGQGPEFLTYFQNEAQLEKSRLLSDRFSAERPKGSFSTLEIQRTEQGDSAMYLCASSSKLRTGSYTQYFGPGTRLTVL.

The chain is built from TRBV11-1 and TRBJ2-7; D is perhaps TRBD1 or TRBD2 (5 bases each). Looked up from germline, CDR1 is SGHAT and CDR2 is FQDESV (reference sequence). This CDR3 has 14 residues. With 8 bases removed from V and 5 bases from J, the gap between germline ends came to 19 bases. The CDR3 nucleotides are TGTGCCAGCTCATACGAGGGGTCGTCTAACGAGCAGTACTTC. Protein sequence: CASSYEGSSNEQYF.

The V gene is TRBV5-1, the J gene TRBJ1-1; TRBD1 might be the D (5 bases). Per the germline V gene, CDR1 is SGHRS and CDR2 is YFSETQ. Trimming removed 0 bases from V and 7 bases from J, with 16 bases in between. This CDR3 is 15 amino acids long. DNA for the CDR3: TGCGCCAGCAGCTTGGACTCCCCGGGGACGGGTGAAGCTTTCTTT. Translation gives CASSLDSPGTGEAFF.

The rearrangement links TRBV7-2 to TRBJ1-4, with D perhaps matching TRBD1 (6 bases). The CDR3 is 15 amino acids. Trimming shortened V by 4 bases and J by 8 bases, and 17 bases separated the two germline ends. Germline CDR1 SGHTA, CDR2 FQGNSA. In DNA, the CDR3 is TGTGCCAGCAGCTCCTCTGGGGGGCTCGGGGAAAAACTGTTTTTT. Protein sequence: CASSSSGGLGEKLFF.

V is TRBV9 and J is TRBJ2-1, with 12 bases that match TRBD2. With 2 bases clipped from V and 0 bases from J, the junction kept 9 bases outside the gene matches. This CDR3 is 19 amino acids long. CDR1 is SGDLS and CDR2 is YYNGEE in the germline V gene. CDR3 in amino acids: CASSVEGLAGLSSYNEQFF. The CDR3 coding sequence is TGTGCCAGCAGCGTTGAGGGACTAGCGGGTCTGAGCTCCTACAATGAGCAGTTCTTC.

V gene TRBV18 combines with J gene TRBJ1-1; no clear D. The CDR3 extends over 16 amino acids. The ends were cut back, 4 bases at V and 0 bases at J, with 15 bases in the middle. The germline gives CDR1 KGHSH, CDR2 LQKENI. The CDR3 loop reads CASSLVSRTLNTEAFF. In nucleotides, the CDR3 is TGTGCCAGCTCACTTGTCAGTAGAACGCTGAACACTGAAGCTTTCTTT.

Only a few counts were recorded for this clone. CDR3 coding DNA: TGCGCCAGCAGCCAGCCCTGGGCCGAAACCGGGGAGCTGTTTTTT. This sequence encodes CASSQPWAETGELFF. This chain uses TRBV4-1 with TRBJ2-2, with D hard to call. Between the trimmed V and J ends, which lost 3 bases and 5 bases, there was a span of 13 bases. CDR3 size: 15 residues. Per the germline V gene, CDR1 is MGHRA and CDR2 is YSYEKL.

This clone was observed a handful of times. This chain links TRBV27 with TRBJ2-7, with TRBD2 matching over 11 bases. The V and J ends lost 5 bases and 4 bases, in that order; junction bases with no gene match: 10. Germline V CDR1 and CDR2: MNHEY, SMNVEV (reference sequence). The CDR3 runs 16 residues. The CDR3 loop is CASSVGPGLADYEQYF. For the CDR3, the DNA is TGTGCCAGCAGTGTCGGTCCGGGACTAGCGGATTACGAGCAGTACTTC.

The chain employs TRBV27 and TRBJ1-6, with D possibly matching TRBD1 (6 bases). CDR3 length: 15 amino acids. Trimming removed 1 base at V and 2 bases at J, with 6 bases between. Germline values: CDR1 MNHEY, CDR2 SMNVEV (reference sequence). DNA for the CDR3: TGTGCCAGCAGTTTATGGACAGCCTATAATTCACCCCTCCACTTT. Translating gives CASSLWTAYNSPLHF.

The V and J genes are TRBV5-1 and TRBJ2-5; D is unresolved. The V gene lost 3 bases and the J gene lost 3 bases, with 9 bases spanning the gap. The CDR3 totals 13 residues. Germline V gene lookup returns CDR1 SGHRS and CDR2 YFSETQ. The CDR3 spells CASSSPWEETQYF. In nucleotides, the CDR3 is TGCGCCAGCAGCTCCCCCTGGGAAGAGACCCAGTACTTC.

The chain combines TRBV5-1 with TRBJ2-7; the match to TRBD1 covers 7 bases. Germline V gives CDR1 SGHRS, CDR2 YFSETQ. This CDR3 has 15 residues. Germline trimming cut 5 bases from V and 7 bases from J; bases unmatched to any gene: 15. The CDR3: CASSFVGTAQSEQYF. The CDR3 DNA reads TGCGCCAGCAGTTTTGTAGGGACAGCCCAATCGGAGCAGTACTTC.

The rearrangement links TRBV27 to TRBJ1-1, with D tentatively TRBD1 (6 bases). V lost 6 bases, J lost 0 bases, and 11 bases lay in between. Germline V CDR1 and CDR2: MNHEY, SMNVEV (reference sequence). This CDR3 region has 14 residues. The CDR3 DNA sequence: TGTGCCAGCAGACCCGGGACACTGAACACTGAAGCTTTCTTT. Translating gives CASRPGTLNTEAFF.

The CDR3 sequence: CSVTEFSYEQYF. The CDR3 nucleotides are TGCAGCGTGACAGAATTCTCCTACGAGCAGTACTTC. The chain joins TRBV29-1 to TRBJ2-7, with D possibly TRBD1 on 5 matching bases. The CDR3 is made up of 12 amino acids. CDR1 is SQVTM and CDR2 is ANQGSEA in the germline V gene. V shed 6 bases and J shed 0 bases, with 9 bases lying between them.

The CDR3 loop is CATSSMMGHPYEQYF. The CDR3 DNA follows: TGTGCCACCAGCAGTATGATGGGACACCCCTACGAGCAGTACTTC. The V and J genes are TRBV15 and TRBJ2-7, with a weak D call TRBD1 (6 bases). V was shortened by 3 bases and J by 2 bases, with 14 bases between the two germline ends. The CDR3 totals 15 residues. Germline values: CDR1 LNHNV, CDR2 YYDKDF (reference sequence).

The chain employs TRBV27 and TRBJ1-2; D uncertain. Germline V gene lookup returns CDR1 MNHEY and CDR2 SMNVEV (reference sequence). This CDR3 spans 14 amino acids. V dropped 3 bases and J dropped 8 bases, with 16 bases sitting between them. The CDR3 loop reads CASSLRRFSGGYTF. The CDR3 DNA follows: TGTGCCAGCAGTTTGAGGAGATTCTCCGGGGGCTACACCTTC.

The rearrangement links TRBV27 to TRBJ1-5; TRBD1 matches 7 bases. CDR1 and CDR2 from the germline V gene are MNHEY and SMNVEV (reference sequence). This CDR3 is 17 amino acids long. V was pared by 5 bases and J by 3 bases, with 13 bases of the junction left unmatched. Here the CDR3 reads CASSPLEGAVLNQPQHF. CDR3 coding DNA: TGTGCCAGCAGTCCCCTGGAGGGGGCGGTTCTCAATCAGCCCCAGCATTTT.

This clone has just a few counts. The rearrangement joins TRBV11-2 to TRBJ2-7, with a possible D match to TRBD2 (6 bases). V was shortened by 7 bases and J by 6 bases, with 19 bases between the two germline ends. This CDR3 has 14 amino acids. The germline V gene encodes CDR1 SGHAT and CDR2 FQNNGV. CDR3 amino acids: CASNRRVGAVEQYF. The DNA for the CDR3 is TGTGCCAGCAACCGGAGGGTAGGTGCGGTCGAGCAGTACTTC.

The V call is TRBV29-1, the J call TRBJ1-2, with 11 bases lining up with TRBD1. The CDR3 is made up of 15 amino acids. V lost 3 bases, J lost 0 bases, and 3 bases stayed unmatched. Germline lookup yields CDR1 SQVTM and CDR2 ANQGSEA. CDR3 in amino acids: CSVEVGQGANYGYTF. CDR3 DNA sequence: TGCAGCGTTGAGGTGGGACAGGGGGCTAACTATGGCTACACCTTC.

This chain uses TRBV28 with TRBJ2-7; the match to TRBD2 covers 8 bases. V shed 4 bases and J 4 bases; nucleotides not matched to a gene: 6. Germline V gene data show CDR1 as MDHEN and CDR2 as SYDVKM. This CDR3 spans 14 amino acids. CDR3 DNA sequence: TGTGCCAGCAGTTCGGGGGGGGACAAATACGAGCAGTACTTC. As protein: CASSSGGDKYEQYF.

The V call is TRBV6-5, the J call TRBJ1-2, with D perhaps TRBD1 (5 bases). There are 13 residues in the CDR3. The germline V gene has CDR1 MNHEY and CDR2 SVGAGI. V shed 4 bases and J shed 4 bases, with 10 bases lying between them. The CDR3 spells CASSWWQGYGYTF. CDR3 sequence (DNA): TGTGCCAGCAGTTGGTGGCAGGGCTATGGCTACACCTTC.